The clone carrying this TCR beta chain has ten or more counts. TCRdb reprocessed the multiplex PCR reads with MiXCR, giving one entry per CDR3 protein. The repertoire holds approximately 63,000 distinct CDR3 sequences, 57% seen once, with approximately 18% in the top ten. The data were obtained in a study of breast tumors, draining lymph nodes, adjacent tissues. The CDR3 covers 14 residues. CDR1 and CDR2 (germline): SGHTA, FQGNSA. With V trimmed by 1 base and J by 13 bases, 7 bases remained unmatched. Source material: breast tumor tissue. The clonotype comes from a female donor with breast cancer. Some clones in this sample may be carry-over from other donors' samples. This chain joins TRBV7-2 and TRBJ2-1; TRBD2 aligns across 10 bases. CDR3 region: CASSLGISGGLQFF. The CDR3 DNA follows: TGTGCCAGCAGCTTAGGCATTAGCGGGGGGTTACAGTTCTTC.